The 11 T cell receptor beta chains below come from one sample, sequenced in a study of control samples from healthy donors and cancer patients. Method: immunoSEQ multiplex PCR; TCRdb's copy keeps in-frame clones and lacks some. Seen here are fewer than 300,000 clones, over 75% observed once, and the top ten hold about 14%. The sample taken for sequencing was PBMCs. The receptors originated from a woman in her sixties with lung cancer.

The rearrangement joins TRBV6-6 to TRBJ2-1, with 13 bases lining up with TRBD2. Unmatched junction bases numbered 4, after V lost 5 bases and J lost 3 bases. The V gene's germline CDR1 is MNHNY and CDR2 SVGAGI (reference sequence). This CDR3 has 16 residues. The CDR3 bases are TGTGCCAGCAGTCGACGGACTAGCGGGGGCTACAATGAGCAGTTCTTC. The encoded protein is CASSRRTSGGYNEQFF.

The chain employs TRBV5-6 and TRBJ1-6, with TRBD1 as a possible D gene (5 bases). CDR1 is SGHDT and CDR2 is YYEEEE in the germline V gene. The length of the CDR3 is 15 residues. The V and J ends lost 4 bases and 9 bases respectively, with 17 bases between them. The CDR3 DNA follows: TGTGCCAGCAGCCCAGCCCCAGGGTATGGTTCACCCCTCCACTTT. It yields the protein CASSPAPGYGSPLHF.

The chain couples TRBV27 to TRBJ1-4, with D possibly being TRBD1 (6 bases). Germline CDR1 reads MNHEY; CDR2 reads SMNVEV (reference sequence). The V end lost 0 bases, the J end lost 7 bases, and 12 bases lay between the germline ends. This CDR3 is built from 15 residues. The CDR3 sequence is CASSLSGGAGEKLFF. CDR3 nucleotides: TGTGCCAGCAGTTTATCTGGGGGGGCAGGTGAAAAACTGTTTTTT.

The chain's CDR3 is CASSLWQGGINTEAFF. As DNA, the CDR3 is TGTGCCAGCAGTTTATGGCAGGGGGGGATTAACACTGAAGCTTTCTTT. The chain employs TRBV27 and TRBJ1-1; 7 bases fit TRBD1. This CDR3 has 16 residues. Germline V lookup: CDR1 MNHEY, CDR2 SMNVEV (reference sequence). The V and J ends lost 1 base and 2 bases, in that order; junction bases with no gene match: 7.

V usage is TRBV3-1 (or the pseudogene TRBV3-2) and J usage is TRBJ1-3; 7 bases align to TRBD1. CDR1 and CDR2 from the germline V gene are LGHDT and YNNKEL (reference sequence). The CDR3 is made up of 16 amino acids. V lost 2 bases and J lost 7; bases outside the gene matches: 11. The CDR3 reads CASSQWAGTAMNTIYF. The CDR3, as DNA: TGTGCCAGCAGCCAATGGGCCGGGACAGCTATGAACACCATATATTTT.

The V and J genes are TRBV9 and TRBJ1-2; 10 bases agree with TRBD1. Germline V gene lookup returns CDR1 SGDLS and CDR2 YYNGEE. The V and J ends lost 4 bases and 2 bases, in that order; junction bases with no gene match: 5. The length of the CDR3 is 15 residues. In DNA form, the CDR3 reads TGTGCCAGCAGCCCCGGACAGGGGGGAAACTATGGCTACACCTTC. Its protein product is CASSPGQGGNYGYTF.

Here the CDR3 reads CASRRGMQFF. CDR3 DNA sequence: TGTGCCAGCAGGCGGGGGATGCAGTTCTTC. This rearrangement joins TRBV2 to TRBJ2-1, with 7 bases aligning to TRBD2. The J segment lost 12 bases and the V segment lost 6 bases, leaving 2 bases of the junction unmatched. CDR1 and CDR2 from the germline V gene are SNHLY and FYNNEI. The CDR3 covers 10 residues. Supplemented by reference TRBV2 and TRBJ2-1, the full variable domain reads EPEVTQTPSHQVTQMGQEVILRCVPISNHLYFYWYRQILGQKVEFLVSFYNNEISEKSEIFDDQFSVERPDGSNFTLKIRSTKLEDSAMYFCASRRGMQFFGPGTRLTVL.

The CDR3 region has the DNA TGCGCCAGCAGCTACGGACAGGTCACACCCGGGGAGCTGTTTTTT. It specifies CASSYGQVTPGELFF. The chain carries TRBV5-1 and TRBJ2-2, with TRBD1 identical over 7 bases. Germline values: CDR1 SGHRS, CDR2 YFSETQ. Unmatched junction bases numbered 8, after V lost 3 bases and J lost 6 bases. The length of the CDR3 is 15 residues. Drawing the rest from reference TRBV5-1 and TRBJ2-2, the complete variable domain is KAGVTQTPRYLIKTRGQQVTLSCSPISGHRSVSWYQQTPGQGLQFLFEYFSETQRNKGNFPGRFSGRQFSNSRSEMNVSTLELGDSALYLCASSYGQVTPGELFFGEGSRLTVL.

This clone was observed a single time. The gene calls are TRBV5-1 and TRBJ1-1, with 7 nucleotides matching TRBD1. The length of the CDR3 is 15 residues. Germline assignment: CDR1 SGHRS and CDR2 YFSETQ. V lost 2 bases and J lost 1; bases outside the gene matches: 5. The CDR3 protein is CASSFGGTANTEAFF. CDR3 coding DNA: TGCGCCAGCAGCTTCGGCGGGACAGCGAACACTGAAGCTTTCTTT.

This chain connects TRBV6-5 to TRBJ1-6; maybe TRBD1 (6 bases). The CDR3 is 14 residues long. V lost 6 bases, J lost 6 bases, and 12 bases lay in between. Germline V gene sequence: CDR1 MNHEY, CDR2 SVGAGI. CDR3 in DNA: TGTGCCAGCAGCTCCGGACAGTTTAATTCACCCCTCCACTTT. Translation gives CASSSGQFNSPLHF.

The chain uses TRBV28 and TRBJ1-2, with TRBD1 identical over 9 bases. The CDR3 extends over 15 amino acids. Germline V gene lookup returns CDR1 MDHEN and CDR2 SYDVKM. Trimming took 2 bases from V and 8 from J; bases not matched to a gene: 9. CDR3 in DNA: TGTGCCAGCAGTTTAGTCGGGACAGGGAGGTTCGGCTACACCTTC. This translates into CASSLVGTGRFGYTF.